This entry lists 26 T cell receptor beta chains sequenced from one sample in a study of cytomegalovirus exposure and HLA in healthy donors. Using immunoSEQ multiplex PCR, the repertoire was profiled, and TCRdb retains in-frame clones only, with some absent. The sample yields approximately 300,000 clones, 70% to 90% seen once. Sequencing used PBMCs. The receptors were sampled from a woman younger than 35 in good health and CMV-seronegative.

The gene calls are TRBV6-1 and TRBJ1-2; D possibly corresponds to TRBD1 (5 bases). The germline gives CDR1 MNHNS, CDR2 SASEGT. This CDR3 spans 14 amino acids. V gave up 8 bases and J gave up 5 bases, with 18 bases separating them. As DNA, the CDR3 is TGTGCCAGCCCCCAAACCGGGACTGCATATGGCTACACCTTC. Its protein product is CASPQTGTAYGYTF.

V usage is TRBV28 and J usage is TRBJ2-3; D is perhaps TRBD1 (6 bases). This CDR3 has 12 amino acids. CDR1 is MDHEN and CDR2 is SYDVKM in the germline V gene. Trimming cost V 5 bases and J 7 bases, with 10 bases left between them. For the CDR3, the DNA is TGTGCCAGCAGTACACAGGGAAATACGCAGTATTTT. This codes for CASSTQGNTQYF.

This chain links TRBV13 with TRBJ2-3, with D possibly TRBD2 on 6 matching bases. V shed 5 bases and J shed 2 bases, with 14 bases lying between them. CDR1 and CDR2 (germline): PRHDT, FYEKMQ (reference sequence). CDR3 size: 15 residues. The CDR3 DNA is TGTGCCAGCAGCAAAGCCCGACTAGACACAGATACGCAGTATTTT. Its translation: CASSKARLDTDTQYF.

The chain combines TRBV20-1 with TRBJ2-1; no definite D call. The CDR3 is 11 residues long. V was clipped by 0 bases and J by 13 bases, with 10 bases between them. CDR1 and CDR2 from the germline V gene are DFQATT and SNEGSKA (reference sequence). The CDR3 loop reads CSARDPPGQFF. The CDR3 region has the DNA TGCAGTGCTAGAGATCCACCGGGTCAGTTCTTC.

The gene calls are TRBV28 and TRBJ2-3; 9 positions agree with TRBD1. This CDR3 spans 15 amino acids. Germline CDR1 MDHEN, CDR2 SYDVKM. J lost 4 bases, V lost 7 bases, and 9 bases had no gene match. CDR3 DNA: TGTGCCAGCACAGGGCGGGACAGGGATCCAGATACGCAGTATTTT. Translation: CASTGRDRDPDTQYF.

The V and J genes are TRBV27 and TRBJ2-2, with D uncertain. The CDR3 is made up of 14 amino acids. Trimming pared 3 bases from V and 5 bases from J, leaving 10 bases between. Germline V lookup: CDR1 MNHEY, CDR2 SMNVEV (reference sequence). For the CDR3, the DNA is TGTGCCAGCAGTTTCCTAGGCCCTACCGGGGAGCTGTTTTTT. The encoded protein is CASSFLGPTGELFF.

The genes are TRBV28 and TRBJ1-5, with no clear D. CDR1 and CDR2 (germline): MDHEN, SYDVKM. This CDR3 has 13 amino acids. Trimming took off 2 bases at V and 4 bases at J, with 6 bases between the two ends. The CDR3 DNA is TGTGCCAGCAGTTTACCCCCTAATCAGCCCCAGCATTTT. It is translated as CASSLPPNQPQHF.

The chain couples TRBV7-2 to TRBJ2-1, with D tentatively TRBD2 (6 bases). The germline gives CDR1 SGHTA, CDR2 FQGNSA. Trimming took 2 bases from V and 2 from J, leaving 13 bases between them. This CDR3 is 16 amino acids long. The chain's CDR3 is CASSLMAGTAYNEQFF. The CDR3 nucleotides read TGTGCCAGCAGCTTAATGGCGGGAACCGCCTACAATGAGCAGTTCTTC.

The chain joins TRBV7-9 to TRBJ1-5, with D tentatively TRBD1 (5 bases). CDR1 and CDR2 (germline): SEHNR, FQNEAQ (reference sequence). This CDR3 is built from 16 residues. The ends were cut back, 5 bases at V and 7 bases at J, with 21 bases in the middle. In DNA form, the CDR3 reads TGTGCCAGCAGCCTAGGCGGAGGGGCAACAGCACAGCCCCAGCATTTT. Translated: CASSLGGGATAQPQHF.

The chain has TRBV7-9 and TRBJ2-3, with D perhaps TRBD2 (6 bases). This CDR3 has 14 residues. Per germline, CDR1 SEHNR and CDR2 FQNEAQ (reference sequence). Trimming shortened V by 3 bases and J by 2 bases, and 9 bases separated the two germline ends. The CDR3 region is CASSFGGHTDTQYF. CDR3 in DNA: TGTGCCAGCAGCTTCGGAGGGCACACAGATACGCAGTATTTT.

V gene TRBV30 combines with J gene TRBJ2-1; D is perhaps TRBD1 (5 bases). Germline-derived CDR1 and CDR2 are GTSNPN and SVGIG (reference sequence). V lost 1 base to trimming and J lost 8 bases, with 12 bases between them. This CDR3 has 13 residues. In nucleotides, the CDR3 is TGTGCCTGGAGTGGGGGCCCTCAGGATGAGCAGTTCTTC. Protein: CAWSGGPQDEQFF.

The V gene is TRBV2, the J gene TRBJ2-1; 12 nucleotides align to TRBD2. The CDR3 has 15 residues. Trimming cost V 6 bases and J 3 bases; bases outside gene matches: 3. In germline, CDR1 is SNHLY, CDR2 FYNNEI. CDR3 bases: TGTGCCAGCAGGCGGACTAGCGGGGACTACAATGAGCAGTTCTTC. As protein: CASRRTSGDYNEQFF.

CDR3 in amino acids: CASSFGDRASYEQYF. The CDR3 DNA reads as TGTGCCAGCAGCTTTGGGGACAGAGCATCCTACGAGCAGTACTTC. The chain couples TRBV5-6 to TRBJ2-7; 7 nucleotides match TRBD1. The CDR3 loop spans 15 amino acids. Trimming removed 2 bases from V and 1 base from J; junction bases left unmatched: 6. Per germline, CDR1 SGHDT and CDR2 YYEEEE.

The rearrangement uses TRBV2 and TRBJ1-3; D is perhaps TRBD1 (5 bases). Germline V lookup: CDR1 SNHLY, CDR2 FYNNEI. The ends were cut back, 3 bases at V and 6 bases at J, with 12 bases in the middle. CDR3 length: 14 residues. The CDR3 nucleotides read TGTGCCAGCAGTGATGACAGAAAGGCAAACACCATATATTTT. Protein: CASSDDRKANTIYF.

This rearrangement joins TRBV7-9 to TRBJ2-3; 12 bases fit TRBD2. This CDR3 has 16 amino acids. Germline-derived CDR1 and CDR2 are SEHNR and FQNEAQ (reference sequence). The J segment lost 0 bases and the V segment lost 5 bases, leaving 3 bases of the junction unmatched. The CDR3 protein is CASSPGLAGSTDTQYF. The CDR3 DNA is TGTGCCAGCAGCCCTGGACTAGCGGGGAGCACAGATACGCAGTATTTT. Using reference TRBV7-9 and TRBJ2-3 for the parts outside the CDR3, the full variable domain is DTGVSQNPRHKITKRGQNVTFRCDPISEHNRLYWYRQTLGQGPEFLTYFQNEAQLEKSRLLSDRFSAERPKGSFSTLEIQRTEQGDSAMYLCASSPGLAGSTDTQYFGPGTRLTVL.

The V and J genes are TRBV2 and TRBJ2-7, with 9 bases matching TRBD1. This CDR3 has 14 residues. Germline values: CDR1 SNHLY, CDR2 FYNNEI. The V and J ends lost 5 bases and 0 bases, in that order; junction bases with no gene match: 2. The CDR3: CASSTGGISYEQYF. The CDR3 DNA is TGTGCCAGCAGTACAGGGGGCATCTCCTACGAGCAGTACTTC. The entire variable domain, with the rest obtained from reference TRBV2 and TRBJ2-7, is as follows: EPEVTQTPSHQVTQMGQEVILRCVPISNHLYFYWYRQILGQKVEFLVSFYNNEISEKSEIFDDQFSVERPDGSNFTLKIRSTKLEDSAMYFCASSTGGISYEQYFGPGTRLTVT.

This clone was detected only a few times. The genes are TRBV2 and TRBJ2-7; 11 bases align to TRBD1. This CDR3 region has 14 residues. V gave up 5 bases and J gave up 4 bases; unmatched junction bases: 4. The germline CDR1 and CDR2 sequences are SNHLY and FYNNEI. Here the CDR3 reads CASSKDRGLYEQYF. The CDR3 nucleotides are TGTGCCAGCAGTAAGGACAGGGGGCTATACGAGCAGTACTTC.

The chain carries TRBV19 and TRBJ2-2; 13 nucleotides align to TRBD2. Germline CDR1 and CDR2: LNHDA and SQIVND (reference sequence). This CDR3 region has 17 residues. Losses at the gene ends were 8 bases for V and 0 bases for J; bases not matched to a gene: 6. CDR3 DNA: TGTGCCAGTGGCCTCGGGACTAGCGGGACGAACACCGGGGAGCTGTTTTTT. This codes for CASGLGTSGTNTGELFF.

The rearrangement links TRBV10-3 to TRBJ2-7; a weak D match, TRBD1 (6 bases). Germline assignment: CDR1 ENHRY and CDR2 SYGVKD. Trimming left V 5 bases short and J 2 bases short, with 13 bases between. This CDR3 region has 14 residues. The CDR3 nucleotides read TGTGCCATCAGTCCCCGGGACACCCCCTACGAGCAGTACTTC. This gives the protein CAISPRDTPYEQYF.

The J gene is TRBJ1-1, the V gene TRBV4-1, with D uncertain. This CDR3 has 16 residues. V lost 1 base and J 2 bases, leaving 14 bases between the germline ends. Per germline, CDR1 MGHRA and CDR2 YSYEKL. The CDR3 nucleotides are TGCGCCAGCAGCCAAGCCCGAGTGAGTATTAACACTGAAGCTTTCTTT. It translates to CASSQARVSINTEAFF.

The gene calls are TRBV5-1 and TRBJ2-2, with 11 nucleotides matching TRBD2. The germline V gene has CDR1 SGHRS and CDR2 YFSETQ. V shed 0 bases and J 7 bases; nucleotides not matched to a gene: 20. The CDR3 loop spans 21 amino acids. The CDR3 bases are TGCGCCAGCAGCTTGGGGCTTTTGACTAGCGGGATCCCCCAGCGGGACGGGGAGCTGTTTTTT. Its protein product is CASSLGLLTSGIPQRDGELFF.

The chain couples TRBV18 to TRBJ1-2; tentatively, D is TRBD1 (6 bases). CDR3 length equals 19 residues. CDR1 and CDR2 from the germline V gene are KGHSH and LQKENI. Deletions cut 4 bases from V and 4 bases from J, with 28 bases between. CDR3 sequence (DNA): TGTGCCAGCTCACAGGCAAGCTTCCGGACAGCCTACTCTGCCTATGGCTACACCTTC. This encodes CASSQASFRTAYSAYGYTF. The full variable domain, with the rest looked up from reference TRBV18 and TRBJ1-2, is NAGVMQNPRHLVRRRGQEARLRCSPMKGHSHVYWYRQLPEEGLKFMVYLQKENIIDESGMPKERFSAEFPKEGPSILRIQQVVRGDSAAYFCASSQASFRTAYSAYGYTFGSGTRLTVV.

The chain links TRBV6-5 to TRBJ2-6; D might be TRBD2 (5 bases). The CDR3 extends over 15 amino acids. With 2 bases removed from V and 3 bases from J, the gap between germline ends came to 8 bases. The germline gives CDR1 MNHEY, CDR2 SVGAGI. The CDR3 region is CASSYEGGGANVLTF. The CDR3 bases are TGTGCCAGCAGTTACGAGGGTGGTGGGGCCAACGTCCTGACTTTC.

The chain joins TRBV29-1 to TRBJ1-4; D possibly corresponds to TRBD1 (6 bases). CDR3 length: 13 amino acids. V lost 6 bases to trimming and J lost 4 bases, with 12 bases between them. In germline, CDR1 is SQVTM, CDR2 ANQGSEA. CDR3 in DNA: TGCAGCGTGGGGGGGGGCGTTAATGAAAAACTGTTTTTT. Protein product: CSVGGGVNEKLFF. The variable domain in full, completed from reference TRBV29-1 and TRBJ1-4, reads SAVISQKPSRDICQRGTSLTIQCQVDSQVTMMFWYRQQPGQSLTLIATANQGSEATYESGFVIDKFPISRPNLTFSTLTVSNMSPEDSSIYLCSVGGGVNEKLFFGSGTQLSVL.

The chain links TRBV7-2 to TRBJ2-7, with TRBD2 matching 7 bases. The CDR3 runs to 14 residues. Germline trimming cut 5 bases from V and 2 bases from J; bases unmatched to any gene: 6. The germline CDR1 and CDR2 sequences are SGHTA and FQGNSA. The CDR3 is CASSPERGPYEQYF. In nucleotides, the CDR3 is TGTGCCAGCAGCCCCGAGCGGGGTCCCTACGAGCAGTACTTC.

The V call is TRBV9, the J call TRBJ2-7; TRBD2 might be the D (6 bases). This CDR3 is built from 15 residues. CDR1 is SGDLS and CDR2 is YYNGEE in the germline V gene. V lost 0 bases and J lost 4, with 14 bases in between. CDR3 sequence (DNA): TGTGCCAGCAGCGTAGTACTAGCAGAAATTTACGAGCAGTACTTC. It codes for CASSVVLAEIYEQYF.